The source of this TCR beta chain is a study of tumor-infiltrating lymphocytes in oesophageal squamous cell carcinoma. TCRdb independently ran MiXCR on the PCR reads; one entry per CDR3 protein. This sample has approximately 20,000 distinct CDR3 sequences; roughly 40% occur once, and the top ten carry less than 50%. This CDR3 is 15 amino acids long. Germline values: CDR1 SNHLY, CDR2 FYNNEI. Trimming at V came to 6 bases and at J to 7 bases, leaving 7 bases not matched to a gene. This chain joins TRBV2 and TRBJ2-1, with 12 bases lining up with TRBD2. Sequenced material: esophageal tumor tissue. This receptor was taken from a male donor with esophageal squamous cell carcinoma. The CDR3 loop is CASRDGLAGWNEQFF. For the CDR3, the DNA is TGTGCCAGCAGGGACGGACTAGCGGGATGGAATGAGCAGTTCTTC.